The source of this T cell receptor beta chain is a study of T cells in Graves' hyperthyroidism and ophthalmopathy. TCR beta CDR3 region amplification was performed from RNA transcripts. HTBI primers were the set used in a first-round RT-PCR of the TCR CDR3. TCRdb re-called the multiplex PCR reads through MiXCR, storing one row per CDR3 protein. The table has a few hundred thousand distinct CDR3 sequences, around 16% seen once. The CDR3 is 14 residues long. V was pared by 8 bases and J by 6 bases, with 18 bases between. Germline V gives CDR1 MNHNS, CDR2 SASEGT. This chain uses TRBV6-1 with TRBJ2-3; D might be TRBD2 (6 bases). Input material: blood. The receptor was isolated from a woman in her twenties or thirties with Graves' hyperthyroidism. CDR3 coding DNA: TGTGCCAGCGGGCGTGGCGGGATGGGGGATACGCAGTATTTT. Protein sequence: CASGRGGMGDTQYF.